The T cell receptor (beta chain) under discussion was sequenced for a study of blood T cell repertoires in COVID-19. As for the study in general: Both acute and convalescent COVID-19 samples were obtained from the United States, Italy and Spain.

Clones were sequenced by immunoSEQ multiplex PCR, and TCRdb holds only the in-frame ones, with some missing. The sample holds roughly 130,000 clones, about 90% seen once. Trimming took 1 base from V and 8 from J, leaving 11 bases between them. The CDR3 is 12 residues long. Per germline, CDR1 SQVTM and CDR2 ANQGSEA. The sequence was obtained from a woman between 55 and 75 years old with acute or convalescent COVID-19. The sequencing input was peripheral blood. The chain combines TRBV29-1 with TRBJ1-2; no clear D. CDR3 bases: TGCAGCGTTGAAGCCGCGGGGATGGGCTACACCTTC. Translated, it gives CSVEAAGMGYTF.